This is a list of T cell receptor beta chains from one sample in a study of cytomegalovirus exposure and HLA in healthy donors. Clones were read by immunoSEQ multiplex PCR, and TCRdb kept only the in-frame ones, dropping some. The data contain 250,000 or so clones, 90% of them singletons. Sequencing input: PBMCs. These receptors originate from a woman younger than 35 in good health and CMV-seronegative. Each CDR3 is given with its conserved first and last residue.

V gene: TRBV10-1; J gene: TRBJ2-1; CDR3 protein: CASSESGLAGKNEQFF
V gene: TRBV7-9; J gene: TRBJ1-4; CDR3 protein: CASSLVYGRGFANEKLFF
V gene: TRBV27; J gene: TRBJ1-2; CDR3 protein: CASRWTGGHYGYTF
V gene: TRBV5-1; J gene: TRBJ2-5; CDR3 protein: CASSSRTGTGETQYF
V gene: TRBV2; J gene: TRBJ1-5; CDR3 protein: CASRKTGVGNQPQHF
V gene: TRBV15; J gene: TRBJ1-2; CDR3 protein: CATSMQGARDGYTF
V gene: TRBV5-1; J gene: TRBJ2-1; CDR3 protein: CASSPGQTHEQFF
V gene: TRBV9; J gene: TRBJ1-3; CDR3 protein: CASSSWGGGTAGNTIYF
V gene: TRBV10-2; J gene: TRBJ2-5; CDR3 protein: CASRPGTQETQYF
V gene: TRBV18; J gene: TRBJ1-1; CDR3 protein: CASSLGASLNTEAFF
V gene: TRBV10-2; J gene: TRBJ2-1; CDR3 protein: CASRSDYNEQFF
V gene: TRBV6-5; J gene: TRBJ1-1; CDR3 protein: CASIPDGGGGTEAFF
V gene: TRBV19; J gene: TRBJ1-4; CDR3 protein: CASSVRGRASEKLFF
V gene: TRBV28; J gene: TRBJ1-1; CDR3 protein: CASSAGQGGTEAFF
V gene: TRBV28; J gene: TRBJ1-3; CDR3 protein: CASSWGGTVVSNTIYF
V gene: TRBV18; J gene: TRBJ2-1; CDR3 protein: CASSSGLAGYNEQFF
V gene: TRBV1; J gene: TRBJ2-7; CDR3 protein: CTSSATSVRSYEQYF
V gene: TRBV5-1; J gene: TRBJ2-6; CDR3 protein: CASSLSGVLNSGANVLTF
V gene: TRBV4-1; J gene: TRBJ2-7; CDR3 protein: CASSHPAGPSSYEQYF
V gene: TRBV10-2; J gene: TRBJ1-5; CDR3 protein: CASSESTNQPQHF
V gene: TRBV19; J gene: TRBJ1-5; CDR3 protein: CASMGGPSNQPQHF
V gene: TRBV18; J gene: TRBJ2-5; CDR3 protein: CASSPQGYQETQYF
V gene: TRBV6-4; J gene: TRBJ2-3; CDR3 protein: CASSDWSSGGPDTQYF
V gene: TRBV7-8; J gene: TRBJ1-5; CDR3 protein: CASSLVRQGNQPQHF
V gene: TRBV9; J gene: TRBJ1-2; CDR3 protein: CASSGASEANYGYTF
V gene: TRBV5-1; J gene: TRBJ1-1; CDR3 protein: CASSLSPGQEAFF
V gene: TRBV5-4; J gene: TRBJ2-7; CDR3 protein: CASSQDYHSYEQYF
V gene: TRBV2; J gene: TRBJ1-1; CDR3 protein: CASSSTSDSGVWMNTEAFF
V gene: TRBV6-1; J gene: TRBJ1-4; CDR3 protein: CASSEDRGHLATNEKLFF
V gene: TRBV7-8; J gene: TRBJ1-2; CDR3 protein: CASSSDRGLGYTF
V gene: TRBV7-9; J gene: TRBJ2-5; CDR3 protein: CASSLAGAQETQYF
V gene: TRBV27; J gene: TRBJ2-1; CDR3 protein: CASSQGGAGEGNEQFF
V gene: TRBV6-1; J gene: TRBJ1-2; CDR3 protein: CASSDFRQLVFGGYTF
V gene: TRBV5-4; J gene: TRBJ2-3; CDR3 protein: CASSFRTGTTDTQYF
V gene: TRBV18; J gene: TRBJ2-3; CDR3 protein: CASSPQARRAQYF
V gene: TRBV5-1; J gene: TRBJ2-1; CDR3 protein: CASSPGQLNNEQFF
V gene: TRBV27; J gene: TRBJ2-6; CDR3 protein: CASSLAGSGANVLTF
V gene: TRBV6-1; J gene: TRBJ1-2; CDR3 protein: CASSEEFGREFNGYTF
V gene: TRBV13; J gene: TRBJ1-2; CDR3 protein: CASSSDRGFFYGYTF
V gene: TRBV6-5; J gene: TRBJ1-4; CDR3 protein: CASSYDRLNEKLFF
V gene: TRBV5-1; J gene: TRBJ1-6; CDR3 protein: CASSATETPTGPLHF
V gene: TRBV15; J gene: TRBJ1-5; CDR3 protein: CATSRDRGTGEKPQHF
V gene: TRBV6-1; J gene: TRBJ1-5; CDR3 protein: CASSESIETAYSNQPQHF
V gene: TRBV5-4; J gene: TRBJ2-7; CDR3 protein: CASSLPGTGGAYEQYF
V gene: TRBV4-1; J gene: TRBJ1-6; CDR3 protein: CASSPGTGGMYSPLHF
V gene: TRBV6-6; J gene: TRBJ1-5; CDR3 protein: CASTTGGAGFNQPQHF